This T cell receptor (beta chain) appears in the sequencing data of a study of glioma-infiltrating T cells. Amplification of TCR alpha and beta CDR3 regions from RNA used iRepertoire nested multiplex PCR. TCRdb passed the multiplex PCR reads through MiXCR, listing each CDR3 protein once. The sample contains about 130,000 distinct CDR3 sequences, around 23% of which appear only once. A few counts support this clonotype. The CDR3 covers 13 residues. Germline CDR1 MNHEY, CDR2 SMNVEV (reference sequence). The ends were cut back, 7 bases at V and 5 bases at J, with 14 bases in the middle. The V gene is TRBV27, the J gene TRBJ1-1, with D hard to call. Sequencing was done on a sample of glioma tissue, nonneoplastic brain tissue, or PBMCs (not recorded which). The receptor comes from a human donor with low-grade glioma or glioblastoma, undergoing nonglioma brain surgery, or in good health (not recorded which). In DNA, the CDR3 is TGTGCCAGCACCAAAACGGGGTGGACTGAAGCTTTCTTT. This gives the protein CASTKTGWTEAFF.